This TCR beta chain was captured in a study of blood T cell repertoires in COVID-19. Study-level information: Specimens from acute and convalescent COVID-19 originated in the United States, Italy and Spain.

TCRdb keeps only in-frame clones here, not all; method: immunoSEQ multiplex PCR. The table shows 350,000 to 400,000 clones, with roughly 90% occurring only once. This CDR3 is built from 15 residues. J was trimmed by 6 bases and V by 0 bases; bases with no gene match: 3. The germline CDR1 and CDR2 sequences are LGHDT and YNNKEL (reference sequence). Those enrolled, adults aged about 18 to 89 years, came from roughly 22 US areas. Participant-given clinical history determined each cohort assignment. Resolution of symptoms, clearance, or two negative PCRs was present in recovered Cohort 3 donors. Sequencing was carried out using PBMCs or T cells enriched from blood (not recorded which). The rearrangement uses TRBV3-1 (or the pseudogene TRBV3-2) and TRBJ2-1, with 9 bases lining up with TRBD2. The source of this sequence is a woman aged 25 to 39 who had recovered from COVID-19. CDR3 DNA sequence: TGTGCCAGCAGCCAAGAGCGGGAGGGAGGCAATGAGCAGTTCTTC. Translating it yields CASSQEREGGNEQFF.